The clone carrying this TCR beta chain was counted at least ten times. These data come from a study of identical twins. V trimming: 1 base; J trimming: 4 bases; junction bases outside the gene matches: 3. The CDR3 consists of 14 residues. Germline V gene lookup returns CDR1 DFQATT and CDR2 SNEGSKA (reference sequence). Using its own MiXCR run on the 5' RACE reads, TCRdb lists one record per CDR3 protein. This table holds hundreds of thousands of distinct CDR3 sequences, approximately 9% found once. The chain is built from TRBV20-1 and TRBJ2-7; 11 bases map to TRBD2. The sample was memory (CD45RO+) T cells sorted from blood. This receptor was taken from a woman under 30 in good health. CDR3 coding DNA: TGCAGTGCTAGAGTAGCGGGGGGGTATTACGAGCAGTACTTC. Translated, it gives CSARVAGGYYEQYF.